The following is a T cell receptor beta chain sequence with its context. The CDR3 covers 13 residues. The germline CDR1 and CDR2 sequences are ENHRY and SYGVKD. V was clipped by 7 bases and J by 0 bases, with 10 bases between them. The data were taken from a study of blood T cell repertoires in COVID-19. On the study more broadly: Whether acute or convalescent, the COVID-19 samples came from the United States, Italy and Spain.

TCRdb's copy holds only in-frame clones and misses some; the assay was immunoSEQ multiplex PCR. Among 300,000 to 350,000 clones listed, roughly 89% were seen once. Patients of the Seattle cohort, enrolled during active infection, were followed longitudinally. Sequencing was performed on peripheral blood. This TCR came from a man aged 25-45 years with COVID-19, enrolled during active disease. V and J are TRBV10-3 and TRBJ2-7; D is perhaps TRBD2 (5 bases). The CDR3 nucleotides are TGTGCCATCAAGAGCGGCCTCTCCTACGAGCAGTACTTC. This encodes CAIKSGLSYEQYF.